The 13 T cell receptor beta chains below come from one sample, sequenced in a study of T cell changes during pregnancy in multiple sclerosis (dated by TCRdb to about 2019). The library came from the immunoSEQ multiplex PCR assay. The source is immuneACCESS, and TCRdb retained only in-frame sequences with V and J called. Part of the clones is not carried over; for the studies checked, unresolved V genes explain less than half of this, and the remainder is unexplained. The sample includes about 47,000 clones, with 93% observed a single time. Under 2% of the sample lies in the top ten. Sequencing was performed on peripheral blood, taken in the second trimester of pregnancy. The source is a female donor with multiple sclerosis, enrolled in a pregnancy study.

The rearrangement joins TRBV7-2 to TRBJ2-7; weak D call: TRBD2 (5 bases). Germline CDR1 SGHTA, CDR2 FQGNSA. This CDR3 is 13 amino acids long. V gave up 0 bases and J gave up 3 bases, with 6 bases separating them. The DNA of the CDR3 is TGTGCCAGCAGCTTAGCGGGAGACTACGAGCAGTACTTC. Its translation is CASSLAGDYEQYF. Drawing the rest from reference TRBV7-2 and TRBJ2-7, the complete variable domain is GAGVSQSPSNKVTEKGKDVELRCDPISGHTALYWYRQSLGQGLEFLIYFQGNSAPDKSGLPSDRFSAERTGGSVSTLTIQRTQQEDSAVYLCASSLAGDYEQYFGPGTRLTVT.

The rearrangement uses TRBV29-1 and TRBJ1-5, with D possibly being TRBD1 (5 bases). The CDR3 runs 14 residues. CDR1 and CDR2 (germline): SQVTM, ANQGSEA. Deletions cut 6 bases from V and 4 bases from J, with 16 bases between. The CDR3 sequence: CSVGGIGVNQPQHF. The CDR3 DNA follows: TGCAGCGTCGGGGGGATTGGAGTTAATCAGCCCCAGCATTTT. The full variable domain, completed using reference TRBV29-1 and TRBJ1-5, is SAVISQKPSRDICQRGTSLTIQCQVDSQVTMMFWYRQQPGQSLTLIATANQGSEATYESGFVIDKFPISRPNLTFSTLTVSNMSPEDSSIYLCSVGGIGVNQPQHFGDGTRLSIL.

The rearrangement joins TRBV14 to TRBJ2-3; 8 bases are a match to TRBD2. From germline, CDR1 is SGHDN and CDR2 FVKESK. The CDR3 covers 15 residues. The V and J ends lost 4 bases and 2 bases, in that order; junction bases with no gene match: 5. The CDR3 sequence: CASSPLAGLTDTQYF. The CDR3 DNA sequence: TGTGCCAGCAGCCCTCTAGCGGGTCTCACAGATACGCAGTATTTT. The full variable domain, completed using reference TRBV14 and TRBJ2-3, is EAGVTQFPSHSVIEKGQTVTLRCDPISGHDNLYWYRRVMGKEIKFLLHFVKESKQDESGMPNNRFLAERTGGTYSTLKVQPAELEDSGVYFCASSPLAGLTDTQYFGPGTRLTVL.

In DNA, the CDR3 is TGTGCCAGCGACAGTGGGGGCCGGACCGGGGAGCTGTTTTTT. Translating gives CASDSGGRTGELFF. The chain has TRBV19 and TRBJ2-2; D perhaps matches TRBD1 (6 bases). CDR1 and CDR2 (germline): LNHDA, SQIVND (reference sequence). The CDR3 covers 14 residues. The ends were cut back, 9 bases at V and 5 bases at J, with 16 bases in the middle. The full variable domain, its missing parts supplied by reference TRBV19 and TRBJ2-2, is DGGITQSPKYLFRKEGQNVTLSCEQNLNHDAMYWYRQDPGQGLRLIYYSQIVNDFQKGDIAEGYSVSREKKESFPLTVTSAQKNPTAFYLCASDSGGRTGELFFGEGSRLTVL.

The chain joins TRBV5-6 to TRBJ2-1; no firm D call. The CDR3 extends over 13 amino acids. V was cut by 0 bases and J by 6 bases, with 7 bases left in between. CDR1 SGHDT and CDR2 YYEEEE come from the germline V gene. CDR3 DNA: TGTGCCAGCAGCTTGGCAGGAACCAATGAGCAGTTCTTC. Translation gives CASSLAGTNEQFF.

This chain connects TRBV6-5 to TRBJ1-6; D not certain. Deletions cut 7 bases from V and 10 bases from J, with 17 bases between. Germline CDR1 reads MNHEY; CDR2 reads SVGAGI. The CDR3 runs to 14 residues. CDR3 residues: CASTNLGGSSPLHF. The CDR3 DNA reads TGTGCCAGCACCAACCTAGGCGGTAGCTCACCCCTCCACTTT.

This clone occurred a few times. CDR3 DNA sequence: TGTGCCAGCAGTGCCGGGACTGGGGCCCAGCATTTT. Residues: CASSAGTGAQHF. The chain uses TRBV2 and TRBJ1-5, with a possible D match to TRBD1 (5 bases). Germline V gene sequence: CDR1 SNHLY, CDR2 FYNNEI. The CDR3 covers 12 residues. Trimming stripped 4 bases from V and 11 bases from J, with 12 bases between.

The J gene is TRBJ1-4, the V gene TRBV29-1; 8 nucleotides align to TRBD1. CDR1 is SQVTM, CDR2 ANQGSEA, per germline. The trim removed 6 bases at V and 2 bases at J, leaving 2 bases unmatched. The CDR3 contains 13 residues. CDR3 in DNA: TGCAGCGTGAGACAGGGGACTAATGAAAAACTGTTTTTT. Protein: CSVRQGTNEKLFF.

The genes are TRBV9 and TRBJ2-2; maybe TRBD2 (5 bases). Trimming removed 4 bases at V and 0 bases at J, with 13 bases between. The CDR3 runs to 16 residues. CDR1 and CDR2 (germline): SGDLS, YYNGEE. DNA of the CDR3: TGTGCCAGCAGCCCCCGGGGATCCGCGAACACCGGGGAGCTGTTTTTT. This encodes CASSPRGSANTGELFF.

The chain links TRBV6-5 to TRBJ1-2; 7 positions match TRBD1. CDR3 length: 13 amino acids. CDR1 and CDR2 from the germline V gene are MNHEY and SVGAGI. J gave up 5 bases and V 4 bases, and 4 bases lay outside the gene matches. The DNA of the CDR3 is TGTGCCAGCAGTTCGACAGGGCCATATGGCTACACCTTC. Encoded protein: CASSSTGPYGYTF.

The V and J genes are TRBV5-6 and TRBJ2-7, with 11 positions matching TRBD2. Germline CDR1 SGHDT, CDR2 YYEEEE. Germline trimming cut 5 bases from V and 3 bases from J; bases unmatched to any gene: 7. The CDR3 loop spans 15 amino acids. The CDR3 here is CASRKTSGGYYEQYF. The CDR3 nucleotides read TGTGCCAGCAGGAAAACTAGCGGGGGATACTACGAGCAGTACTTC.

The rearrangement uses TRBV6-6 and TRBJ2-7; 8 nucleotides align to TRBD1. Losses at the gene ends were 6 bases for V and 3 bases for J; bases not matched to a gene: 7. The length of the CDR3 is 14 residues. Germline CDR1 is MNHNY and CDR2 is SVGAGI (reference sequence). CDR3 amino acids: CASSQPGQVYEQYF. As DNA, the CDR3 is TGTGCCAGCAGCCAACCGGGACAGGTCTACGAGCAGTACTTC.

The chain carries TRBV2 and TRBJ2-1, with 11 positions matching TRBD1. This CDR3 region has 16 residues. V trimming: 0 bases; J trimming: 5 bases; junction bases outside the gene matches: 3. CDR1 and CDR2 from the germline V gene are SNHLY and FYNNEI. The CDR3 loop is CASSEARDRGNNEQFF. DNA of the CDR3: TGTGCCAGCAGTGAAGCGCGGGACAGGGGGAACAATGAGCAGTTCTTC.